One and the same sample provided the 23 T cell receptor beta chains below, sequenced in a study of shared clonotypes between healthy human individuals. TCRdb's copy holds only in-frame clones and misses some; the assay was immunoSEQ multiplex PCR. The data show around 720,000 clones, more than 70% seen once. Input material: memory CD4+ T cells sorted from blood. The subset denotes: CD45RA-negative fraction. These TCRs come from a woman in her 30s in good health.

The rearrangement links TRBV4-1 to TRBJ2-5; 11 bases match TRBD2. Trimming cost V 3 bases and J 6 bases; bases outside gene matches: 12. The CDR3 has 17 amino acids. The germline V gene has CDR1 MGHRA and CDR2 YSYEKL. Written as DNA, the CDR3 is TGCGCCAGCAGCCAGGGGTCTACTAGCGGGAGTTCGAAGACCCAGTACTTC. As protein: CASSQGSTSGSSKTQYF.

This clone was recorded at least ten times. Different DNA sequences within this sample yield the same CDR3. The gene calls are TRBV4-1 and TRBJ2-6; 8 nucleotides agree with TRBD2. There are 17 residues in the CDR3. With V trimmed by 6 bases and J by 0 bases, 7 bases remained unmatched. Germline CDR1 and CDR2: MGHRA and YSYEKL. CDR3 region: CASRPVGGDSGANVLTF. The CDR3 DNA sequence: TGCGCCAGCAGGCCCGTCGGGGGGGACTCTGGGGCCAACGTCCTGACTTTC.

This sequence joins TRBV7-9 and TRBJ1-1, with D unresolved. V dropped 2 bases and J dropped 1 base, with 14 bases sitting between them. The CDR3 loop spans 16 amino acids. The germline gives CDR1 SEHNR, CDR2 FQNEAQ (reference sequence). DNA of the CDR3: TGTGCCAGCAGCTTATTCCGGCAGAATTCGAACACTGAAGCTTTCTTT. Its translation: CASSLFRQNSNTEAFF.

V gene TRBV18 combines with J gene TRBJ1-2, with a possible D match to TRBD1 (5 bases). The CDR3 runs to 13 residues. V was trimmed by 4 bases and J by 5 bases, leaving 11 bases between them. Per the germline V gene, CDR1 is KGHSH and CDR2 is LQKENI. The CDR3 loop is CASSLGVDYGYTF. CDR3 in DNA: TGTGCCAGCTCACTGGGGGTTGATTATGGCTACACCTTC.

This chain connects TRBV28 to TRBJ2-1; D gene ambiguous. The CDR3 totals 15 residues. Deletions cut 10 bases from V and 0 bases from J, with 16 bases between. The V gene's germline CDR1 is MDHEN and CDR2 SYDVKM. The CDR3 loop reads CATKFSASSYNEQFF. The CDR3 coding sequence is TGTGCCACGAAGTTTTCCGCCTCCTCCTACAATGAGCAGTTCTTC.

This clone was recorded a few times. DNA for the CDR3: TGTGCCGCCAGACCGGGACGGTTGAACACTGAAGCTTTCTTT. Amino acids: CAARPGRLNTEAFF. The gene calls are TRBV10-3 and TRBJ1-1; D possibly corresponds to TRBD1 (5 bases). Trimming removed 11 bases from V and 0 bases from J, with 16 bases in between. CDR3 length: 14 residues. Germline V gene sequence: CDR1 ENHRY, CDR2 SYGVKD.

The V and J genes are TRBV27 and TRBJ2-7; no reliable D call. V was trimmed by 0 bases and J by 0 bases, leaving 6 bases between them. This CDR3 has 14 amino acids. The germline gives CDR1 MNHEY, CDR2 SMNVEV (reference sequence). CDR3 loop: CASSLSLSSYEQYF. For the CDR3, the DNA is TGTGCCAGCAGTTTATCTTTAAGCTCCTACGAGCAGTACTTC.

J is TRBJ2-7 and V is TRBV27; D possibly matches TRBD1 or TRBD2 (6 bases each). Germline CDR1 and CDR2: MNHEY and SMNVEV (reference sequence). This CDR3 comprises 14 residues. Trimming cost V 5 bases and J 6 bases, with 17 bases left between them. CDR3 nucleotides: TGTGCCAGCAGTCATCGGGGGCGGAGGGGCGAGCAGTACTTC. Amino acid sequence: CASSHRGRRGEQYF.

This chain connects TRBV10-3 to TRBJ2-2; 7 bases line up with TRBD1. Germline CDR1 and CDR2: ENHRY and SYGVKD. The CDR3 extends over 14 amino acids. The junction had 1 base not matched to a gene; V was cut back by 2 bases and J by 4 bases. Written as DNA, the CDR3 is TGTGCCATCAGTGAGCGGGACAGCACCGGGGAGCTGTTTTTT. It codes for CAISERDSTGELFF.

V is TRBV4-1 and J is TRBJ2-3; 7 bases agree with TRBD2. Germline CDR1 MGHRA, CDR2 YSYEKL. The CDR3 spans 16 residues. Trimming took 4 bases from V and 4 from J; bases not matched to a gene: 11. The CDR3 nucleotides are TGCGCCAGCAGCCCAAAGCAGGGAGGGGCGGCAGATACGCAGTATTTT. It translates to CASSPKQGGAADTQYF.

The rearrangement uses TRBV10-3 and TRBJ2-1, with 8 positions matching TRBD2. This CDR3 region has 15 residues. Germline V gene lookup returns CDR1 ENHRY and CDR2 SYGVKD. The trim removed 10 bases at V and 0 bases at J, leaving 8 bases unmatched. CDR3 sequence reads: CATTSGLSSYNEQFF. CDR3 in DNA: TGTGCCACTACTAGCGGATTAAGCTCCTACAATGAGCAGTTCTTC.

V usage is TRBV28 and J usage is TRBJ2-3; TRBD1 matches 12 bases. Germline values: CDR1 MDHEN, CDR2 SYDVKM. With V trimmed by 1 base and J by 1 base, 15 bases remained unmatched. The CDR3 has 21 amino acids. The CDR3 region has the DNA TGTGCCAGCAGTTTATTTCCGTCCGGGACAGGGGGCTTTTATGGCACAGATACGCAGTATTTT. Residues: CASSLFPSGTGGFYGTDTQYF.

The rearrangement uses TRBV2 and TRBJ2-5; a weak D match, TRBD2 (6 bases). The V gene lost 3 bases and the J gene lost 5 bases, with 22 bases spanning the gap. This CDR3 comprises 17 residues. CDR1 is SNHLY, CDR2 FYNNEI, per germline. CDR3 coding DNA: TGTGCCAGCAGTGATTCGGACTATAAGATTACGCGGGAGACCCAGTACTTC. Its protein product is CASSDSDYKITRETQYF.

This sequence joins TRBV6-6 and TRBJ2-7; 10 nucleotides match TRBD2. The V segment lost 6 bases and the J segment 0 bases; nucleotides outside the gene matches: 8. Germline values: CDR1 MNHNY, CDR2 SVGAGI (reference sequence). CDR3 size: 16 residues. The CDR3: CASRWSTSGASYEQYF. The CDR3 region has the DNA TGTGCCAGCAGATGGTCCACTAGCGGGGCCTCCTACGAGCAGTACTTC.

This sequence joins TRBV14 and TRBJ2-5; D is perhaps TRBD2 (6 bases). CDR3 length equals 15 residues. Trimming left V 2 bases short and J 4 bases short, with 14 bases between. Germline CDR1 is SGHDN and CDR2 is FVKESK. CDR3 protein: CASSQFGNSGETQYF. CDR3 DNA: TGTGCCAGCAGCCAATTCGGAAATAGCGGAGAGACCCAGTACTTC.

This clone appeared once. The gene calls are TRBV28 and TRBJ2-1; a possible D gene is TRBD1 (5 bases). The germline V gene has CDR1 MDHEN and CDR2 SYDVKM. With 7 bases removed from V and 3 bases from J, the gap between germline ends came to 22 bases. The CDR3 covers 17 residues. The CDR3 here is CASNRAARQKGYNEQFF. DNA of the CDR3: TGTGCCAGCAACCGGGCGGCTAGACAGAAAGGCTACAATGAGCAGTTCTTC.

The J gene is TRBJ1-5, the V gene TRBV21-1; the table's TRBD1 call for D was not verified on the DNA. TRBV21-1 is tagged as a pseudogene. The CDR3 runs to 17 residues. The CDR3 spells CASSPRGHRGPSQPQHF. CDR3 coding DNA: TGTGCCAGCAGCCCCCGAGGGCACAGGGGGCCTAGTCAGCCCCAGCATTTT.

The rearrangement joins TRBV5-1 to TRBJ1-2; 8 bases fit TRBD1. Trimming took 0 bases from V and 4 from J; bases not matched to a gene: 5. The CDR3 covers 15 residues. Germline V gene data show CDR1 as SGHRS and CDR2 as YFSETQ. CDR3 sequence: CASSLAGTGFYGYTF. The DNA of the CDR3 is TGCGCCAGCAGCTTGGCCGGGACAGGCTTCTATGGCTACACCTTC.

This clone has just a few counts. This chain links TRBV7-9 with TRBJ2-6; no clear D gene. The CDR3 totals 17 residues. Germline assignment: CDR1 SEHNR and CDR2 FQNEAQ (reference sequence). V lost 5 bases to trimming and J lost 0 bases, with 14 bases between them. CDR3 sequence (DNA): TGTGCCAGCAGCCAAAACCCAATCTACTCTGGGGCCAACGTCCTGACTTTC. The encoded protein is CASSQNPIYSGANVLTF. Complete variable domain (other parts from reference TRBV7-9 and TRBJ2-6): DTGVSQNPRHKITKRGQNVTFRCDPISEHNRLYWYRQTLGQGPEFLTYFQNEAQLEKSRLLSDRFSAERPKGSFSTLEIQRTEQGDSAMYLCASSQNPIYSGANVLTFGAGSRLTVL.

The rearrangement uses TRBV27 and TRBJ1-1; D unresolved. V lost 3 bases and J 2 bases, leaving 7 bases between the germline ends. Germline V lookup: CDR1 MNHEY, CDR2 SMNVEV (reference sequence). This CDR3 has 13 residues. Written as DNA, the CDR3 is TGTGCCAGCAGTTTTTTGGCTAACACTGAAGCTTTCTTT. Its translation: CASSFLANTEAFF.

V usage is TRBV7-9 and J usage is TRBJ1-2; the D gene is possibly TRBD1 (5 bases). CDR1 and CDR2 (germline): SEHNR, FQNEAQ (reference sequence). Between the trimmed V and J ends, which lost 5 bases and 4 bases, there was a span of 17 bases. This CDR3 region has 15 residues. CDR3 DNA sequence: TGTGCCAGCAGCCTGCTAAAGACAGTCTCCTATGGCTACACCTTC. It is translated as CASSLLKTVSYGYTF. Variable domain in full (rest from reference TRBV7-9 and TRBJ1-2): DTGVSQNPRHKITKRGQNVTFRCDPISEHNRLYWYRQTLGQGPEFLTYFQNEAQLEKSRLLSDRFSAERPKGSFSTLEIQRTEQGDSAMYLCASSLLKTVSYGYTFGSGTRLTVV.

This clone turned up a few times. The genes are TRBV11-1 and TRBJ2-1, with 11 bases aligning to TRBD1. With V trimmed by 1 base and J by 4 bases, 6 bases remained unmatched. The CDR3 covers 17 residues. The V gene's germline CDR1 is SGHAT and CDR2 FQDESV (reference sequence). CDR3 in amino acids: CASSLDTGTGGYNEQFF. The CDR3 DNA follows: TGTGCCAGCAGCTTAGATACCGGGACAGGGGGTTACAATGAGCAGTTCTTC.

V is TRBV7-5 and J is TRBJ2-3. TRBV7-5 counts as a pseudogene. This CDR3 comprises 15 residues. CDR3 loop: CVRSFRPLLTDTQYF. The CDR3 bases are TGTGTCAGAAGCTTCCGCCCCCTCCTCACAGATACGCAGTATTTT.